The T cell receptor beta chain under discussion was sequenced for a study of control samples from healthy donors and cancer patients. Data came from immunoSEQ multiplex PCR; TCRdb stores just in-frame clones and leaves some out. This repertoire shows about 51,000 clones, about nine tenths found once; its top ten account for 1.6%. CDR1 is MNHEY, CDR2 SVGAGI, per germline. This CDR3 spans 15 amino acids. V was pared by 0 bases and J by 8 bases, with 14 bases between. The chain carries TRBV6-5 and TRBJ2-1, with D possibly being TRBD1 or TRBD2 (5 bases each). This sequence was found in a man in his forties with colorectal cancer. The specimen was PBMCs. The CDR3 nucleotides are TGTGCCAGCAGTTACTCGATTGTGGGGGTAGATGAGCAGTTCTTC. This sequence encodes CASSYSIVGVDEQFF.